This T cell receptor (beta chain) was obtained from a study of T-cell reconstitution after alpha-beta-depleted transplantation in children. Findings and caveats of the study: The main origin of T-cell counts and diversity one year after transplant was newly produced T cells. Surviving recipient T cells and thymic progenitors accounted for the high day-60 TCRbeta diversity observed in some patients.

This clonotype showed up just once. Its antigen is as yet unknown. The ends were cut back, 0 bases at V and 6 bases at J, with 24 bases in the middle. The CDR3 is 19 amino acids. CDR1 SGDLS and CDR2 YYNGEE come from the germline V gene. The TCRbeta library was prepared with unique molecular identifiers. TCRdb processed the PCR reads anew with MiXCR; each CDR3 protein has one entry. The sample yields just over 950,000 distinct CDR3 sequences, about 31% seen once. The sequence came from a boy under three years old who had a stem cell transplant for SCID, so the T cells may come from the graft donor. Here the sequenced sample was PBMCs, mostly from graft donor cells, taken 360 days after TCRalphabeta/CD19-depleted stem cell transplant. The chain links TRBV9 to TRBJ1-4; perhaps TRBD1 as D (5 bases). The CDR3 DNA reads TGTGCCAGCAGCGTAGAGAGGGGTTGGCTTTCGTCGGGGGATGAAAAACTGTTTTTT. Its protein is CASSVERGWLSSGDEKLFF.